The 16 T cell receptor beta chains presented below share a single source sample, sequenced in a study of human T cells and chemical hapten exposure. Regarding time point: patch test 1, 2 weeks after DPC sensitization. As for treatment: therapeutic diphenylcyclopropenone sensitization with weekly scalp DPC. TCRdb reanalysed the RACE reads using MiXCR and keeps one entry per CDR3 protein. The repertoire holds 370,000 or so distinct CDR3 sequences, with roughly 5% as singletons. Material: whole blood, obtained in connection with sensitization to the hapten diphenylcyclopropenone (DPC). Receptors originate from a woman aged 45 to 65 with alopecia areata. Some clones in this sample may be carry-over from other donors' samples.

This clonotype has just a few counts. J is TRBJ2-3 and V is TRBV6-6, with TRBD1 matching 7 bases. CDR3 length equals 14 residues. J was trimmed by 4 bases and V by 6 bases; bases with no gene match: 7. Germline V gene data show CDR1 as MNHNY and CDR2 as SVGAGI (reference sequence). CDR3 nucleotides: TGTGCCAGCAGGTCTCCCGGGACAGCAGATACGCAGTATTTT. This encodes CASRSPGTADTQYF.

In its sample, this clonotype was seen many times. The chain combines TRBV20-1 with TRBJ2-1; TRBD1 matches at 8 bases. Germline trimming cut 4 bases from V and 7 bases from J; bases unmatched to any gene: 0. The CDR3 loop spans 11 amino acids. In germline, CDR1 is DFQATT, CDR2 SNEGSKA (reference sequence). CDR3 amino acids: CSANRGNEQFF. CDR3 nucleotide sequence: TGCAGTGCTAACAGGGGGAATGAGCAGTTCTTC.

The rearrangement links TRBV29-1 to TRBJ1-1; D gene uncertain. CDR3 size: 13 residues. Deletions cut 7 bases from V and 1 base from J, with 13 bases between. Germline CDR1 is SQVTM and CDR2 is ANQGSEA. The CDR3 nucleotides read TGCAGCGCCAACCCTCAGCCGAACACTGAAGCTTTCTTT. The encoded protein is CSANPQPNTEAFF.

The V and J genes are TRBV25-1 and TRBJ1-5; D possibly corresponds to TRBD1 (5 bases). This CDR3 has 18 residues. Trimming took off 6 bases at V and 0 bases at J, with 21 bases between the two ends. Germline V gene sequence: CDR1 MGHDK, CDR2 SYGVNS. The CDR3 here is CASRLVQGRRTSNQPQHF. CDR3 nucleotides: TGTGCCAGCAGATTAGTTCAGGGACGTCGGACTAGCAATCAGCCCCAGCATTTT.

The J gene is TRBJ2-7, the V gene TRBV14; possibly TRBD1 or TRBD2 for D (6 bases each). Germline V gives CDR1 SGHDN, CDR2 FVKESK. The CDR3 is 14 amino acids. Trimming removed 4 bases from V and 3 bases from J, with 13 bases in between. CDR3 sequence reads: CASSPGAGIYEQYF. The CDR3 nucleotides are TGTGCCAGCAGCCCAGGGGCGGGGATCTACGAGCAGTACTTC.

This clonotype has a count of ten or more. The chain combines TRBV7-3 with TRBJ1-1; D is unclear. Trimming took off 3 bases at V and 1 base at J, with 12 bases between the two ends. In germline, CDR1 is SGHTA, CDR2 FQGTGA. This CDR3 is built from 15 residues. The CDR3 here is CASSLVRNRNTEAFF. CDR3 sequence (DNA): TGTGCCAGCAGCTTGGTCAGGAATCGGAACACTGAAGCTTTCTTT.

Ten or more counts support this clonotype. The chain combines TRBV12-3 or TRBV12-4 with TRBJ2-1; TRBD2 agrees at 10 bases. With V trimmed by 5 bases and J by 6 bases, 10 bases remained unmatched. The CDR3 spans 16 residues. The CDR3 spells CASSPRSLAGGNEQFF. The CDR3 nucleotides are TGTGCCAGCAGTCCCCGAAGTTTAGCGGGGGGCAATGAGCAGTTCTTC.

The chain links TRBV15 to TRBJ2-1; D is possibly TRBD1 or TRBD2 (6 bases each). Per the germline V gene, CDR1 is LNHNV and CDR2 is YYDKDF (reference sequence). With 1 base removed from V and 7 bases from J, the gap between germline ends came to 14 bases. The CDR3 is 15 residues long. The CDR3 loop is CATSRGRGQGNEQFF. The CDR3 region has the DNA TGTGCCACCAGCAGAGGTCGGGGGCAAGGGAATGAGCAGTTCTTC.

This clonotype was recorded a few times. The V call is TRBV12-3 or TRBV12-4, the J call TRBJ2-3; TRBD2 matches 14 bases. V lost 6 bases to trimming and J lost 6 bases; unmatched junction nucleotides: 8. This CDR3 has 16 amino acids. The CDR3 DNA follows: TGTGCCAGCAGCCCTACGGGACTAGCGGGAGCGGATACGCAGTATTTT. Protein product: CASSPTGLAGADTQYF.

This clonotype was seen ten or more times. The chain joins TRBV7-9 to TRBJ1-5; tentatively, D is TRBD1 (6 bases). The CDR3 length is 14 residues. Germline CDR1 SEHNR, CDR2 FQNEAQ (reference sequence). Trimming left V 5 bases short and J 1 base short, with 9 bases between. The CDR3 nucleotides read TGTGCCAGCAGCGGGACATTAAGCAATCAGCCCCAGCATTTT. It is translated as CASSGTLSNQPQHF. The whole variable domain, remainder taken from reference TRBV7-9 and TRBJ1-5, is DTGVSQNPRHKITKRGQNVTFRCDPISEHNRLYWYRQTLGQGPEFLTYFQNEAQLEKSRLLSDRFSAERPKGSFSTLEIQRTEQGDSAMYLCASSGTLSNQPQHFGDGTRLSIL.

A few counts support this clonotype. The V gene is TRBV28, the J gene TRBJ2-5; maybe TRBD1 (6 bases). V dropped 2 bases and J dropped 1 base, with 11 bases sitting between them. The CDR3 consists of 15 residues. The germline V gene encodes CDR1 MDHEN and CDR2 SYDVKM. The CDR3 DNA reads as TGTGCCAGCAGTTTACGACAGGACCGCCAAGAGACCCAGTACTTC. Amino acid sequence: CASSLRQDRQETQYF.

In its sample, this clonotype was seen many times. The V and J genes are TRBV28 and TRBJ2-1, with TRBD2 matching over 11 bases. J gave up 2 bases and V 8 bases, and 8 bases lay outside the gene matches. In germline, CDR1 is MDHEN, CDR2 SYDVKM. The CDR3 is made up of 16 amino acids. The DNA of the CDR3 is TGTGCCAGCGGGACTAGCGGAGTCGCCGCCTACAATGAGCAGTTCTTC. Protein product: CASGTSGVAAYNEQFF.

In this sample, this clonotype turned up many times. The V gene is TRBV9, the J gene TRBJ1-1; D unclear. The CDR3 is made up of 15 amino acids. CDR1 SGDLS and CDR2 YYNGEE come from the germline V gene. V was trimmed by 0 bases and J by 2 bases, leaving 11 bases between them. CDR3: CASSVGSRQNTEAFF. As DNA, the CDR3 is TGTGCCAGCAGCGTAGGATCAAGGCAAAACACTGAAGCTTTCTTT.

The chain has TRBV5-6 and TRBJ1-1, with a tentative D call TRBD1 (5 bases). Germline V lookup: CDR1 SGHDT, CDR2 YYEEEE. The CDR3 spans 15 residues. V was trimmed by 4 bases and J by 6 bases, leaving 19 bases between them. CDR3 DNA: TGTGCCAGCAGCCCCATCACGGACGGGGGGGCTGAAGCTTTCTTT. It encodes CASSPITDGGAEAFF.

This clonotype was seen more than once but under ten times. The chain recombines TRBV27 with TRBJ1-5, with D possibly TRBD1 on 6 matching bases. The CDR3 extends over 15 amino acids. Germline assignment: CDR1 MNHEY and CDR2 SMNVEV (reference sequence). V lost 7 bases, J lost 5 bases, and 18 bases lay in between. The DNA for the CDR3 is TGTGCCAGCACCAAAATCGGGGGCAGCGATCAGCCCCAGCATTTT. Translating gives CASTKIGGSDQPQHF.

In this sample, this clonotype turned up many times. The chain joins TRBV28 to TRBJ2-7; weak D call: TRBD2 (6 bases). Trimming removed 5 bases at V and 3 bases at J, with 11 bases between. Germline CDR1 and CDR2: MDHEN and SYDVKM. The CDR3 length is 13 residues. DNA for the CDR3: TGTGCCAGCAGTGGGACTGAAGACTACGAGCAGTACTTC. Protein: CASSGTEDYEQYF.